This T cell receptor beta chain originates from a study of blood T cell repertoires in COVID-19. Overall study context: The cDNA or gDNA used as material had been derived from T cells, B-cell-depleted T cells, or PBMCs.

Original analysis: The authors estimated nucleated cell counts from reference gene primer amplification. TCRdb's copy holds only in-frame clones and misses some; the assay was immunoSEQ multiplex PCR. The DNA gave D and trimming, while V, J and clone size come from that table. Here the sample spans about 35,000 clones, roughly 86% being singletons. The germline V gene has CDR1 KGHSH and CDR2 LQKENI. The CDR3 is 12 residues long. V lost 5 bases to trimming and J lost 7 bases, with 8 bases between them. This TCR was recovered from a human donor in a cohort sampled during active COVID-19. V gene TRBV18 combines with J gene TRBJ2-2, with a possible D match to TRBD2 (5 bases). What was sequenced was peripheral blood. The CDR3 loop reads CASSSEGGELFF. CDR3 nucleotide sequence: TGTGCCAGCTCATCCGAGGGCGGGGAGCTGTTTTTT.